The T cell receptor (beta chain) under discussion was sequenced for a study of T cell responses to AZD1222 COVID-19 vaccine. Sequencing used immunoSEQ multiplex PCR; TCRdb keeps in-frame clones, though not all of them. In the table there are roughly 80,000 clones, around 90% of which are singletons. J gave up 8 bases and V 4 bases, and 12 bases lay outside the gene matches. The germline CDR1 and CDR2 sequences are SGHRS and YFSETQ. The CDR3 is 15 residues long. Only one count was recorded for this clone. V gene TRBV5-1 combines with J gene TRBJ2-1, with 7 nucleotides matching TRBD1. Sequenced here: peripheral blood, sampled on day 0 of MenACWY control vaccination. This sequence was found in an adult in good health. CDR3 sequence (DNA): TGCGCCAGCAGCCCAACCGCGAACAGGGGAGATGAGCAGTTCTTC. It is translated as CASSPTANRGDEQFF.